This note documents a single T cell receptor beta chain sequence. Its antigen is unidentified. Sorting based on CD45RO/CCR7/CD25/CD127/CD95/CD27 separated CD4+ naive, central memory, regulatory and stem cell-like memory cells. This record comes from a study of beta chain features in type 1 diabetes. Study-wide results and limits: Cells with high TCR expression could be over-represented when cDNA is sequenced. Type 1 diabetes patients showed a moderate but significant shortening of TCRB CDR3s in all four CD4+ subsets. More deletions and fewer insertions at VDJ junctions were found in patients with type 1 diabetes.

Germline V gives CDR1 MGHRA, CDR2 YSYEKL. The CDR3 sequence is 15 residues long. Isolated RNA was reverse transcribed in full, so expressed TCRB transcripts were sequenced. Repertoires were generated with immunoSEQ multiplex PCR, while TCRdb's copy carries only in-frame clones and drops some. The table has roughly 70,000 clones, roughly 49% seen once. This TCR derives from a man younger than 45 with type 1 diabetes. The V and J genes are TRBV4-1 and TRBJ2-5; 8 bases are shared with TRBD1. The end of the DNA fits TRBJ2-7 better, so the J call may be wrong. Sequencing was done on a sample of central memory CD4+ T cells from blood. In DNA, the CDR3 is TGCGCCAGCAGCCTCGGACAGGGCCCCTCCTACGAGCAGTACTTC. Translated: CASSLGQGPSYEQYF.